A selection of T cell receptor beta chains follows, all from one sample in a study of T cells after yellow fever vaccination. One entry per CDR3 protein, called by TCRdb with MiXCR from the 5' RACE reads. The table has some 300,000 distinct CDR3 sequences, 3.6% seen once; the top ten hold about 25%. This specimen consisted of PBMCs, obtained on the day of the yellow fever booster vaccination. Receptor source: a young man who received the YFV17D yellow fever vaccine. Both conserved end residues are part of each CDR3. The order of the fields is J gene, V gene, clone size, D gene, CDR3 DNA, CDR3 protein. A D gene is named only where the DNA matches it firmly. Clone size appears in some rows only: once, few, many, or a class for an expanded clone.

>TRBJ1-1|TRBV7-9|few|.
TGTGCCAACAGGCCTACAGGGAGATTGAACACTGAAGCTTTCTTT
CANRPTGRLNTEAFF
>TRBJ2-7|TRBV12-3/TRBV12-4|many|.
TGTGCCAGCAGTTTAGAGGTTCCTCCCTACGAGCAGTACTTC
CASSLEVPPYEQYF
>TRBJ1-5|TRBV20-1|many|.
TGCAGTGCTGGGCGGGGGCGTCAGCCCCAGCATTTT
CSAGRGRQPQHF
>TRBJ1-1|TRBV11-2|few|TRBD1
TGTGCCAGCAGCTTAGATGTGTGGACAGGGGGTAACACTGAAGCTTTCTTT
CASSLDVWTGGNTEAFF
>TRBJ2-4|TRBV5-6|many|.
TGTGCCAGCAGCTTGGATTTGGGGCGCTGGGCCAAAAACATTCAGTACTTC
CASSLDLGRWAKNIQYF
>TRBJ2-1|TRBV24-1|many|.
TGTGCCACCAGTGACCCGGAAGAGGATGAGCAGTTCTTC
CATSDPEEDEQFF
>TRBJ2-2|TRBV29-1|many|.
TGCAGCGTTGAAACCACCGGGGAGCTGTTTTTT
CSVETTGELFF
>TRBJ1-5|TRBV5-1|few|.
TGCGCCAGCAGCTTGGGGGTAAGCGGGGTGGGCCAGCCCCAGCATTTT
CASSLGVSGVGQPQHF
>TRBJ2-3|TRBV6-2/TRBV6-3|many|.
TGTGCCAGCAGTTACCTGCCCTTCTCGCCGACAGATACGCAGTATTTT
CASSYLPFSPTDTQYF
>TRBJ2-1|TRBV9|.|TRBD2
TGTGCCAGCAGCGTCCCGGGACTAGGGGCAAACAATGAGCAGTTCTTC
CASSVPGLGANNEQFF
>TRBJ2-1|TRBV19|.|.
TGTGCCAGTAGTATAGATAGGAATCGTGAGCAGTTCTTC
CASSIDRNREQFF
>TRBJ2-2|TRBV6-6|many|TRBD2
TGTGCCACCATAATAGCGGGGGGCCAAAACACCGGGGAGCTGTTTTTT
CATIIAGGQNTGELFF
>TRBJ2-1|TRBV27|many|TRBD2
TGTGCCAGCAGTTTATCGCAGCGGGGGGGCTTCTACAATGAGCAGTTCTTC
CASSLSQRGGFYNEQFF
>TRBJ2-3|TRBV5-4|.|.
TGTGCCACCGAGAGAGGGCGGGTGTCGGATACGCAGTATTTT
CATERGRVSDTQYF
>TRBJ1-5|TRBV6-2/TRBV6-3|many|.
TGTGCCAGCAGCCGATCCGAGCGCCAGCCCCAGCATTTT
CASSRSERQPQHF
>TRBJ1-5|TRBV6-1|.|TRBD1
TGTGCCAGCAGTACAACAGGGGAATCTCAGCCCCAGCATTTT
CASSTTGESQPQHF
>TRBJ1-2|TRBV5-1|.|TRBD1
TGCGCCAGCAGCTCGATGGAACAGGGGTCGGGCTACACCTTC
CASSSMEQGSGYTF
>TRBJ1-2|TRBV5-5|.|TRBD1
TGTGCCAGCAGGCTTGTGGGACAGGTCCATGGCTACACCTTC
CASRLVGQVHGYTF
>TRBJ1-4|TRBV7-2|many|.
TGTGCCAGCAGCCGAGGGGCAAATGAAAAACTGTTTTTT
CASSRGANEKLFF
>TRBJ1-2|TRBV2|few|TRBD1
TGTGCCAGCACCAGAGACAGGGAAGCTAACTATGGCTACACCTTC
CASTRDREANYGYTF
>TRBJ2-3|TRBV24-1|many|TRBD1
TGTGCCACCAGTGATCGGGACAGAACAGATACGCAGTATTTT
CATSDRDRTDTQYF
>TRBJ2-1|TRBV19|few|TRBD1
TGTGCCAGTAGCATAGGGACAGGTGGATTCAATGAGCAGTTCTTC
CASSIGTGGFNEQFF
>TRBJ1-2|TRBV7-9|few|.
TGTGCCAGCAGCTTAGAACAGCTCTATGGCTACACCTTC
CASSLEQLYGYTF
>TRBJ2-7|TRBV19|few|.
TGTGCCAGTAGTATAAGCTCAAGGGAGTACTTC
CASSISSREYF
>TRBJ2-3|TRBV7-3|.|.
TGTGCCAGCAGCTCCCTCGGGGGGCGGGGCACAGATACGCAGTATTTT
CASSSLGGRGTDTQYF
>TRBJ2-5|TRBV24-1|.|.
TGTGCCACCAGTCCCCGGGGGCCCCAAGAGACCCAGTACTTC
CATSPRGPQETQYF
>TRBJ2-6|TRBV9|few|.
TGTGCCAGCAGCCTAGGGGCCGGGAGAGGTTACTCTGGGGCCAACGTCCTGACTTTC
CASSLGAGRGYSGANVLTF
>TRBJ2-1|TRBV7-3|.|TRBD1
TGTGCCAGCAGCTACTCAGGGGGAAATTACAATGAGCAGTTCTTC
CASSYSGGNYNEQFF
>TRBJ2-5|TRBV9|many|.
TGTGCCAGCAGCGTAAGCCCCCAGACTGAGAAGACCCAGTACTTC
CASSVSPQTEKTQYF
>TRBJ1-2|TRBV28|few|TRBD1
TGTGCCAGCAGCGACTTAGACAGGGCCGTCTATGGCTACACCTTC
CASSDLDRAVYGYTF
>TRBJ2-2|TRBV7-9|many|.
TGTGCCAGCAGCTCAGAACGGACAGCAAACACCGGGGAGCTGTTTTTT
CASSSERTANTGELFF
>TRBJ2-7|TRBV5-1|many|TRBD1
TGCGCCAGCCGTCGGGACAGGGGTTACGAGCAGTACTTC
CASRRDRGYEQYF
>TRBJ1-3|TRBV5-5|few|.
TGTGCCAGCAGCTGGGGTACGGGGGCTGGAAACACCATATATTTT
CASSWGTGAGNTIYF
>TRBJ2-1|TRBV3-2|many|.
TGTGCCAGCAGCCAAGATTTCACTAGCGGGGGGTACAATGAGCAGTTCTTC
CASSQDFTSGGYNEQFF
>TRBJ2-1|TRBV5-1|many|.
TGCGCCAGCACCGAAACGATAGGTGAGCAGTTCTTC
CASTETIGEQFF
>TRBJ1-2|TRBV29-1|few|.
TGCAGCGTTACCCTCAGCGTGGGCTACACCTTC
CSVTLSVGYTF
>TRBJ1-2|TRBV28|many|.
TGTGCCAGCAGAGGGATTCGGGCTGGCTATGGCTACACCTTC
CASRGIRAGYGYTF
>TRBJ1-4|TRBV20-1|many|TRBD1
TGCAGTGCCACAGGGGAATGGGGTGAAAAACTGTTTTTT
CSATGEWGEKLFF
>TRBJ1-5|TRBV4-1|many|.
TGCGCCAGCAGCCAATATCTCGCCGATCAGCCCCAGCATTTT
CASSQYLADQPQHF
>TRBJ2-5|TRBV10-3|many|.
TGTGCCATCAGTGGAGACGGGGAGACCCAGTACTTC
CAISGDGETQYF
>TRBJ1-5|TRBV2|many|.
TGTGCCAGCAGAGGGGACGGACGAAATCAGCCCCAGCATTTT
CASRGDGRNQPQHF
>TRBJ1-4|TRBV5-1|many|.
TGCGCCAGCAGCTTGGGTCAGTCTGAAAAACTGTTTTTT
CASSLGQSEKLFF
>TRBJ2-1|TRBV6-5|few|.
TGTGCCAGCAGTTATGGCCAGCCCCACAATGAGCAGTTCTTC
CASSYGQPHNEQFF
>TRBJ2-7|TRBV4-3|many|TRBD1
TGCGCCAGCAGCCAATACTGGCTTTGGGACAGATCCTACGAGCAGTACTTC
CASSQYWLWDRSYEQYF
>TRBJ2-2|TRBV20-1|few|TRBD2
TGCAGTGCTCCGACTAGCGGGGGAACCGGGGAGCTGTTTTTT
CSAPTSGGTGELFF
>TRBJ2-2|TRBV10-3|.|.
TGTGCCACCCAGCGGGGCCGGGACAAGAACACCGGGGAGCTGTTTTTT
CATQRGRDKNTGELFF
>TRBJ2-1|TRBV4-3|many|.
TGCGCCAGCAGCCAAGGAATCGGGACGTCCTACAATGAGCAGTTCTTC
CASSQGIGTSYNEQFF
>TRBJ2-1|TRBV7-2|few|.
TGTGCCAGCAGCTTAGAGACGGGGGCTTTAAGGGACTTC
CASSLETGALRDF
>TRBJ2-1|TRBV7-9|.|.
TGTGCCAGCAGCTTAGCGCCTCCGGGTGAGCAGTTCTTC
CASSLAPPGEQFF
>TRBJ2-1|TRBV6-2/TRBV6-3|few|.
TGTGCCAGCCGGAGGGGACCCTCAATGATTGGGTTCTTC
CASRRGPSMIGFF